A single sample gave rise to the 28 T cell receptor beta chains below, sequenced in a study of blood T cell repertoires in COVID-19. Generated by immunoSEQ multiplex PCR, the TCRdb table keeps only in-frame clones and is missing some. The top ten hold 3.5% to 5.5% of the sample, which has some 270,000 clones, roughly nine tenths seen once. Sequenced material: peripheral blood. The receptors shown here come from a woman aged 35 to 49 who had recovered from COVID-19.

The chain joins TRBV19 to TRBJ2-1; TRBD2 is a possible D gene (6 bases). Trimming left V 5 bases short and J 4 bases short, with 12 bases between. CDR3 length equals 14 residues. Germline CDR1 is LNHDA and CDR2 is SQIVND (reference sequence). CDR3 loop: CASSRAGFYNEQFF. Written as DNA, the CDR3 is TGTGCCAGTAGTCGGGCGGGGTTTTACAATGAGCAGTTCTTC. The entire variable domain, with the rest obtained from reference TRBV19 and TRBJ2-1, is as follows: DGGITQSPKYLFRKEGQNVTLSCEQNLNHDAMYWYRQDPGQGLRLIYYSQIVNDFQKGDIAEGYSVSREKKESFPLTVTSAQKNPTAFYLCASSRAGFYNEQFFGPGTRLTVL.

This chain joins TRBV5-6 and TRBJ1-1, with D unresolved. Trimming removed 3 bases from V and 4 bases from J, with 19 bases in between. This CDR3 region has 16 residues. In germline, CDR1 is SGHDT, CDR2 YYEEEE. In DNA, the CDR3 is TGTGCCAGCAGCTCACAACGTCGGGCGGGAGGCACTGAAGCTTTCTTT. The encoded protein is CASSSQRRAGGTEAFF.

The chain is built from TRBV12-3 or TRBV12-4 and TRBJ2-7, with 8 bases lining up with TRBD1. The CDR3 loop spans 13 amino acids. Germline trimming cut 7 bases from V and 6 bases from J; bases unmatched to any gene: 8. CDR3 nucleotides: TGTGCCAGCACCATCGGACAGGGTGGCGAGCAGTACTTC. Translation gives CASTIGQGGEQYF.

This clone showed up just a few times. At one boundary the junction diverges from the germline segment, which might be a read error. The gene calls are TRBV24-1 and TRBJ2-1, with D maybe TRBD2 (5 bases). Germline CDR1 KGHDR, CDR2 SFDVKD. The CDR3 length is 11 residues. CDR3 in amino acids: CAPKGGNGQFF. In nucleotides, the CDR3 is TGTGCCCCCAAAGGAGGTAATGGGCAGTTCTTC.

The chain employs TRBV12-3 or TRBV12-4 and TRBJ2-7; possible D gene TRBD1, 5 bases. Trimming removed 9 bases from V and 2 bases from J, with 11 bases in between. The CDR3 runs to 12 residues. The CDR3 nucleotides read TGTGCCAGAAGTGGGGCAGCCTACGAGCAGTACTTC. Amino acids: CARSGAAYEQYF.

In its sample, this clone was seen a few times. This chain joins TRBV2 and TRBJ1-4; 7 positions match TRBD1. Trimming at V came to 6 bases and at J to 2 bases, leaving 9 bases not matched to a gene. Germline V gene sequence: CDR1 SNHLY, CDR2 FYNNEI. The CDR3 contains 16 residues. The CDR3 coding sequence is TGTGCCAGCAGGCCCCAGACAGGGATGACTAATGAAAAACTGTTTTTT. Its protein product is CASRPQTGMTNEKLFF.

As DNA, the CDR3 is TGTGCCACCAGAGGGGTATCCTACGAGCAGTACTTC. Amino acids: CATRGVSYEQYF. The chain carries TRBV6-6 and TRBJ2-7; D is possibly TRBD1 or TRBD2 (5 bases each). This CDR3 has 12 residues. V lost 10 bases, J lost 1 base, and 11 bases lay in between. Looked up from germline, CDR1 is MNHNY and CDR2 is SVGAGI (reference sequence).

In DNA form, the CDR3 reads TGTGCCAGCAGTTTGTACGACGGGAAGAATTCACCCCTCCACTTT. It specifies CASSLYDGKNSPLHF. The J gene is TRBJ1-6, the V gene TRBV28; no definite D call. CDR3 length equals 15 residues. Looked up from germline, CDR1 is MDHEN and CDR2 is SYDVKM. V lost 3 bases and J lost 7, with 13 bases in between.

J is TRBJ1-2 and V is TRBV2; D is unresolved. Looked up from germline, CDR1 is SNHLY and CDR2 is FYNNEI. V gave up 4 bases and J gave up 4 bases, with 13 bases separating them. This CDR3 has 14 residues. For the CDR3, the DNA is TGTGCCAGCAGTGTAGGAGTGGGAGGCTATGGCTACACCTTC. Its translation is CASSVGVGGYGYTF.

The genes are TRBV28 and TRBJ2-7, with TRBD2 as a possible D gene (6 bases). The CDR3 is 16 amino acids. Germline CDR1 reads MDHEN; CDR2 reads SYDVKM. The ends were cut back, 2 bases at V and 2 bases at J, with 16 bases in the middle. CDR3 residues: CASSLVGLAKAYEQYF. CDR3 nucleotide sequence: TGTGCCAGCAGTTTAGTGGGTCTAGCGAAAGCCTACGAGCAGTACTTC.

The chain combines TRBV20-1 with TRBJ2-1, with D maybe TRBD1 (5 bases). Looked up from germline, CDR1 is DFQATT and CDR2 is SNEGSKA (reference sequence). The CDR3 sequence is 11 residues long. V was shortened by 5 bases and J by 9 bases, with 11 bases between the two germline ends. CDR3 nucleotide sequence: TGCAGTGCTGACAGTACTTTTGAGCAGTTCTTC. It codes for CSADSTFEQFF.

This clone was counted once. The chain employs TRBV6-5 and TRBJ1-2; TRBD1 might be the D (5 bases). Trimming cost V 10 bases and J 8 bases, with 17 bases left between them. The CDR3 contains 12 residues. CDR1 and CDR2 (germline): MNHEY, SVGAGI. CDR3 sequence: CAILGTFEGYTF. Written as DNA, the CDR3 is TGTGCCATCCTAGGGACTTTCGAGGGCTACACCTTC.

The chain has TRBV5-4 and TRBJ2-5; 8 nucleotides agree with TRBD2. V was pared by 4 bases and J by 1 base, with 9 bases of the junction left unmatched. CDR1 and CDR2 from the germline V gene are SGHNT and YYREEE (reference sequence). CDR3 size: 16 residues. CDR3: CASSTGGGGTQETQYF. CDR3 in DNA: TGTGCCAGCAGCACTGGTGGCGGGGGGACCCAAGAGACCCAGTACTTC.

V usage is TRBV3-1 (or the pseudogene TRBV3-2) and J usage is TRBJ2-7; D is unclear. The CDR3 is made up of 12 amino acids. Trimming pared 1 base from V and 2 bases from J, leaving 3 bases between. The germline CDR1 and CDR2 sequences are LGHDT and YNNKEL (reference sequence). The CDR3 spells CASSQATYEQYF. The CDR3 DNA is TGTGCCAGCAGCCAAGCCACCTACGAGCAGTACTTC.

The chain recombines TRBV6-1 with TRBJ2-2; 13 bases are shared with TRBD2. The CDR3 runs to 18 residues. Germline V lookup: CDR1 MNHNS, CDR2 SASEGT. V lost 6 bases, J lost 6 bases, and 13 bases stayed unmatched. CDR3 sequence: CASSELTSGGLHAGELFF. The CDR3 region has the DNA TGTGCCAGCAGCGAACTGACTAGCGGGGGGCTCCATGCCGGGGAGCTGTTTTTT.

This clone has just a few counts. The chain links TRBV18 to TRBJ1-1, with TRBD1 as a possible D gene (5 bases). This CDR3 is built from 14 residues. The V end lost 3 bases, the J end lost 0 bases, and 8 bases lay between the germline ends. Per germline, CDR1 KGHSH and CDR2 LQKENI. The CDR3 coding sequence is TGTGCCAGCTCACCCAAGGACATGAACACTGAAGCTTTCTTT. Its protein product is CASSPKDMNTEAFF.

This clone has a single count. The chain has TRBV5-1 and TRBJ1-2, with 8 bases that match TRBD1. V was clipped by 4 bases and J by 7 bases; unmatched bases: 6. The CDR3 has 13 residues. The germline gives CDR1 SGHRS, CDR2 YFSETQ. CDR3 amino acids: CASSIGQGGGYTF. The CDR3 DNA reads as TGCGCCAGCAGCATAGGACAGGGTGGTGGCTACACCTTC.

The CDR3 region is CASAYGQGPYGYTF. CDR3 nucleotide sequence: TGTGCCAGTGCATACGGGCAGGGGCCCTATGGCTACACCTTC. The chain has TRBV19 and TRBJ1-2; D possibly corresponds to TRBD1 (6 bases). There are 14 residues in the CDR3. The germline V gene has CDR1 LNHDA and CDR2 SQIVND (reference sequence). V was shortened by 8 bases and J by 4 bases, with 17 bases between the two germline ends. The full variable domain, in which reference TRBV19 and TRBJ1-2 provide the parts outside the CDR3, is DGGITQSPKYLFRKEGQNVTLSCEQNLNHDAMYWYRQDPGQGLRLIYYSQIVNDFQKGDIAEGYSVSREKKESFPLTVTSAQKNPTAFYLCASAYGQGPYGYTFGSGTRLTVV.

The chain uses TRBV18 and TRBJ1-1; TRBD1 is a possible D gene (6 bases). The V end was cut by 2 bases, the J end by 6 bases, with 19 bases between. This CDR3 comprises 16 residues. CDR1 KGHSH and CDR2 LQKENI come from the germline V gene. CDR3 amino acids: CASSPSVGAAEAEAFF. CDR3 in DNA: TGTGCCAGCTCACCAAGCGTGGGGGCGGCGGAGGCTGAAGCTTTCTTT. Filled out from reference TRBV18 and TRBJ1-1, the complete variable domain reads NAGVMQNPRHLVRRRGQEARLRCSPMKGHSHVYWYRQLPEEGLKFMVYLQKENIIDESGMPKERFSAEFPKEGPSILRIQQVVRGDSAAYFCASSPSVGAAEAEAFFGQGTRLTVV.

This sequence joins TRBV7-6 and TRBJ2-7, with D possibly TRBD2 on 6 matching bases. The V end was cut by 3 bases, the J end by 6 bases, with 15 bases between. The germline V gene has CDR1 SGHVS and CDR2 FNYEAQ. The CDR3 loop spans 14 amino acids. CDR3 sequence reads: CASSLDYASGEQYF. In nucleotides, the CDR3 is TGTGCCAGCAGCTTGGACTACGCGAGCGGCGAGCAGTACTTC.

V usage is TRBV7-3 and J usage is TRBJ2-4; no reliable D call. The CDR3 covers 13 residues. Trimming removed 5 bases from V and 7 bases from J, with 12 bases in between. The germline gives CDR1 SGHTA, CDR2 FQGTGA. The chain's CDR3 is CASSPGGGNIQYF. The CDR3 DNA follows: TGTGCCAGCAGCCCAGGTGGTGGGAACATTCAGTACTTC.

This clone was observed once. V and J are TRBV29-1 and TRBJ2-5, with a possible D match to TRBD2 (5 bases). The V and J ends lost 7 bases and 4 bases respectively, with 19 bases between them. The germline V gene has CDR1 SQVTM and CDR2 ANQGSEA. The CDR3 is 14 residues long. The CDR3 spells CSAGGRATRETQYF. The CDR3 nucleotides are TGCAGCGCTGGCGGGCGGGCCACGAGAGAGACCCAGTACTTC.

V is TRBV6-5 and J is TRBJ1-3; TRBD1 aligns across 9 bases. The junction had 6 bases not matched to a gene; V was cut back by 0 bases and J by 6 bases. CDR1 and CDR2 (germline): MNHEY, SVGAGI. This CDR3 has 16 amino acids. The CDR3 protein is CASSYSWGQGANTIYF. CDR3 in DNA: TGTGCCAGCAGTTACTCGTGGGGACAGGGTGCAAACACCATATATTTT.

The J gene is TRBJ1-6, the V gene TRBV19; D possibly corresponds to TRBD1 (6 bases). The germline V gene encodes CDR1 LNHDA and CDR2 SQIVND (reference sequence). V lost 6 bases and J 17 bases, leaving 14 bases between the germline ends. The CDR3 totals 11 residues. The CDR3 nucleotides read TGTGCCAGTAGCCTAAACAGGGTTTTCCACTTT. Its translation: CASSLNRVFHF.

V gene TRBV6-5 combines with J gene TRBJ1-5, with 7 nucleotides matching TRBD1. Germline V lookup: CDR1 MNHEY, CDR2 SVGAGI. The V and J ends lost 8 bases and 5 bases, in that order; junction bases with no gene match: 6. The CDR3 is 13 amino acids. The chain's CDR3 is CASSETGYQPQHF. The CDR3 DNA is TGTGCCAGCTCCGAGACAGGGTATCAGCCCCAGCATTTT.

The table lists this clone with a count of one. The J gene is TRBJ2-3, the V gene TRBV30; 11 bases map to TRBD2. The germline gives CDR1 GTSNPN, CDR2 SVGIG (reference sequence). The CDR3 spans 17 residues. Trimming took 1 base from V and 2 from J; bases not matched to a gene: 8. The CDR3 is CAWSARPSGRNTDTQYF. As DNA, the CDR3 is TGTGCCTGGAGTGCCCGGCCTAGCGGGAGGAACACAGATACGCAGTATTTT.

Written as DNA, the CDR3 is TGCGCCAGCAGCCAAGTAGTCGGGACAGGGAACCAGCCCCAGCATTTT. It translates to CASSQVVGTGNQPQHF. V usage is TRBV4-3 and J usage is TRBJ1-5; 9 bases align to TRBD1. Trimming cost V 1 base and J 7 bases; bases outside gene matches: 8. Germline values: CDR1 LGHNA, CDR2 YSLEER. The CDR3 has 16 residues.

V is TRBV6-6 and J is TRBJ2-3; weak D call: TRBD2 (5 bases). Germline V lookup: CDR1 MNHNY, CDR2 SVGAGI (reference sequence). The CDR3 is 15 amino acids. Trimming cost V 8 bases and J 2 bases, with 17 bases left between them. DNA of the CDR3: TGTGCCAGCCGAGTTGGACTCTCTCACACAGATACGCAGTATTTT. Protein product: CASRVGLSHTDTQYF.